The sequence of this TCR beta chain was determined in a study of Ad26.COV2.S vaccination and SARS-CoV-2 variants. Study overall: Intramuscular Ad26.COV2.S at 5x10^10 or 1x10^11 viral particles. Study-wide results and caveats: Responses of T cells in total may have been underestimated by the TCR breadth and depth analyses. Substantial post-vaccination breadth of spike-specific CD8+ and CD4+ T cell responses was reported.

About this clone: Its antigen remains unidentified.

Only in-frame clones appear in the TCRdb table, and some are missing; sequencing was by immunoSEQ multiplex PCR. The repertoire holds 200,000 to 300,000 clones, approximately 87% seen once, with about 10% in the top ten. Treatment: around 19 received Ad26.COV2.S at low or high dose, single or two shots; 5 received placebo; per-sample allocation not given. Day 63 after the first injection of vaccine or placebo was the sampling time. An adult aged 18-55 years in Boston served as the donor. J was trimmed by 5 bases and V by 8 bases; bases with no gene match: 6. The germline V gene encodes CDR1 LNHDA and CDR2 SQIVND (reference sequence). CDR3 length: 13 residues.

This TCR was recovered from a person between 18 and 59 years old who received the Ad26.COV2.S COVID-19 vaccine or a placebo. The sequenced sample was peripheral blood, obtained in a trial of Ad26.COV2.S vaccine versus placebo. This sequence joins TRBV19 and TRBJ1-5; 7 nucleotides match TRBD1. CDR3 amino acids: CASSDRNDQPQHF. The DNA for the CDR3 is TGTGCCAGTTCGGACAGGAATGATCAGCCCCAGCATTTT.